The 2 T cell receptor beta chains given below trace back to one sample, sequenced in a study of chemoradiotherapy in HPV16-positive cancers. Sequencing was performed with immunoSEQ multiplex PCR; in TCRdb, only in-frame clones are kept and a portion is missing. Of roughly 16,000 clones listed, approximately 79% are singletons. This specimen was taken from a patient who underwent chemoradiotherapy. These receptors were collected from a human donor with HPV-associated anogenital cancer.

Comments on this clone: Mismatch with germline at one junction end may stem from a read error. The V and J genes are TRBV27 and TRBJ2-7; the match to TRBD1 covers 9 bases. The germline V gene encodes CDR1 MNHEY and CDR2 SMNVEV (reference sequence). This CDR3 contains 17 residues. The CDR3 loop reads CASSLSTGTGNLYEQYF. DNA for the CDR3: TGTGCCAGCAGTCTATCCACCGGGACAGGGAATCTCTACGAGCAGTACTTC.

V usage is TRBV4-2 and J usage is TRBJ2-3; 8 bases map to TRBD2. J was trimmed by 6 bases and V by 0 bases; bases with no gene match: 11. The CDR3 extends over 17 amino acids. The germline gives CDR1 LGHNA, CDR2 YNFKEQ. CDR3 nucleotides: TGTGCCAGCAGCCAAGAGAGCCTCGGGGGGGCCTGGGATACGCAGTATTTT. Its protein product is CASSQESLGGAWDTQYF.